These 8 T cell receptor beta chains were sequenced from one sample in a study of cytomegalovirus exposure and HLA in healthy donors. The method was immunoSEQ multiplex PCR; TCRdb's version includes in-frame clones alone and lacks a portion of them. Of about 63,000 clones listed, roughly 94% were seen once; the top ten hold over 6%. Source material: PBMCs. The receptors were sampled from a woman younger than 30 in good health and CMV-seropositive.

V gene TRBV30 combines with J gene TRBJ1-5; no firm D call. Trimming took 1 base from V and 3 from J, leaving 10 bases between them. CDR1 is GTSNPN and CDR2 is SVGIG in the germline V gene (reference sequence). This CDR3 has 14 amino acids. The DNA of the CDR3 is TGTGCCTGGAGTGAATTGTCCTCCAATCAGCCCCAGCATTTT. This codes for CAWSELSSNQPQHF.

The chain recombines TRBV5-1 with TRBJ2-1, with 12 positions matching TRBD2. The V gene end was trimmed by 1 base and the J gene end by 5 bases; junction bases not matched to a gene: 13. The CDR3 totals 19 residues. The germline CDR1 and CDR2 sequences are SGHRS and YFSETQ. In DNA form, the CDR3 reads TGCGCCAGCAGCTTGATGCCTAGCGGGAGGGCGGTGGTCCACAATGAGCAGTTCTTC. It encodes CASSLMPSGRAVVHNEQFF. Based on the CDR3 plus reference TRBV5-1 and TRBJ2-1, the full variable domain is KAGVTQTPRYLIKTRGQQVTLSCSPISGHRSVSWYQQTPGQGLQFLFEYFSETQRNKGNFPGRFSGRQFSNSRSEMNVSTLELGDSALYLCASSLMPSGRAVVHNEQFFGPGTRLTVL.

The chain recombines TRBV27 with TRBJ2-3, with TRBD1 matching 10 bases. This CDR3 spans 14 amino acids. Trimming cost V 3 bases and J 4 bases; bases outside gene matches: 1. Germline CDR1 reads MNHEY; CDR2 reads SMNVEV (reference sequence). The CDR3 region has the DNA TGTGCCAGCAGTTTGGACAGGGGGTCAGATACGCAGTATTTT. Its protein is CASSLDRGSDTQYF.

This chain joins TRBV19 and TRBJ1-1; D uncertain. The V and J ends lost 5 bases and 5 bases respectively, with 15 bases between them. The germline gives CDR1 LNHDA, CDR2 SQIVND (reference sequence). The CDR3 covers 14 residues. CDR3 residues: CASSVPPNITEAFF. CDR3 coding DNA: TGTGCCAGTAGTGTCCCCCCCAACATAACTGAAGCTTTCTTT.

The DNA of the CDR3 is TGCAGCGTTGAAGACCCCTGGACAGGGGTGAGTGGCTACACCTTC. Amino acid sequence: CSVEDPWTGVSGYTF. The V call is TRBV29-1, the J call TRBJ1-2; TRBD1 matches 9 bases. The ends lost 0 bases at V and 7 bases at J; junction bases unmatched: 9. The CDR3 consists of 15 residues. Germline CDR1 SQVTM, CDR2 ANQGSEA.

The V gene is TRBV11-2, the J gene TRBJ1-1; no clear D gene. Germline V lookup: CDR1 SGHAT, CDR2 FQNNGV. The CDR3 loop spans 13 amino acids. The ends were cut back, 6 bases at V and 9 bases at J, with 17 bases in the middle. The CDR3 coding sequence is TGTGCCAGCAGTTCCGATGCGGCCGTTAAAGCTTTCTTT. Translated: CASSSDAAVKAFF. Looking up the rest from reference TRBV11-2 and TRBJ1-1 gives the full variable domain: EAGVAQSPRYKIIEKRQSVAFWCNPISGHATLYWYQQILGQGPKLLIQFQNNGVVDDSQLPKDRFSAERLKGVDSTLKIQPAKLEDSAVYLCASSSDAAVKAFFGQGTRLTVV.

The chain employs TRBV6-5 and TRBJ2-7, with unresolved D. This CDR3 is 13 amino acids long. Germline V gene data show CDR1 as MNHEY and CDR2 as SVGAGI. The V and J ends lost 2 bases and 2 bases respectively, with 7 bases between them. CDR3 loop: CASSYGQPYEQYF. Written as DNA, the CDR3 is TGTGCCAGCAGTTACGGGCAGCCCTACGAGCAGTACTTC.

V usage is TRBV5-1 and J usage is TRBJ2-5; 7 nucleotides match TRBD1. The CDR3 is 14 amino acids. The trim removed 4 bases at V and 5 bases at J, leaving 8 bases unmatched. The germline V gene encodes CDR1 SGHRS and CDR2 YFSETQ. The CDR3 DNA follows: TGCGCCAGCAGCCTAGACAGGGCCCCGGAGACCCAGTACTTC. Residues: CASSLDRAPETQYF. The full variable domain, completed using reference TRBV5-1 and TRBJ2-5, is KAGVTQTPRYLIKTRGQQVTLSCSPISGHRSVSWYQQTPGQGLQFLFEYFSETQRNKGNFPGRFSGRQFSNSRSEMNVSTLELGDSALYLCASSLDRAPETQYFGPGTRLLVL.